One sample yielded the 32 T cell receptor beta chains listed below, sequenced in a study of control samples from healthy donors and cancer patients. Sequenced by immunoSEQ multiplex PCR; TCRdb stores in-frame clones only, minus some. The repertoire consists of about 49,000 clones, with 65% to 90% occurring once and the leading ten covering over 2.5%. The sample consisted of PBMCs. These TCRs come from a woman aged 45-65 years with lung cancer.

The chain couples TRBV28 to TRBJ1-5, with D maybe TRBD1 (5 bases). The germline V and J ends were trimmed by 3 bases and 6 bases, with 12 bases remaining between them. The CDR3 runs to 14 residues. CDR1 is MDHEN, CDR2 SYDVKM, per germline. DNA of the CDR3: TGTGCCAGCAGTTTTCCCAGGGAGGGTCAGCCCCAGCATTTT. Its translation: CASSFPREGQPQHF.

The V and J genes are TRBV6-4 and TRBJ1-2; 7 bases align to TRBD1. V dropped 4 bases and J dropped 2; count of bases not matched to a gene: 1. Germline loops: CDR1 MRHNA, CDR2 SNTAGT. The CDR3 contains 13 residues. CDR3 in DNA: TGTGCCAGCAGTGGGGGACAGAACTATGGCTACACCTTC. This gives the protein CASSGGQNYGYTF.

This clone occurred a few times. The CDR3 is CASSPRQWGVGEQYF. For the CDR3, the DNA is TGTGCCAGCAGCCCCCGACAGTGGGGAGTCGGTGAGCAGTACTTC. The J gene is TRBJ2-7, the V gene TRBV7-8, with D perhaps matching TRBD1 or TRBD2 (5 bases each). Per the germline V gene, CDR1 is SGHVS and CDR2 is FQNEAQ. V was trimmed by 5 bases and J by 7 bases, leaving 21 bases between them. The CDR3 consists of 15 residues.

The DNA for the CDR3 is TGTGCCAGCAGTGATTCCGGTCGGGCCGGATTCAATCAGCCCCAGCATTTT. Translating gives CASSDSGRAGFNQPQHF. This rearrangement joins TRBV6-1 to TRBJ1-5; unclear D gene. Trimming removed 3 bases at V and 3 bases at J, with 18 bases between. Germline CDR1 MNHNS, CDR2 SASEGT. This CDR3 comprises 17 residues.

The chain couples TRBV5-4 to TRBJ2-7, with D perhaps TRBD2 (5 bases). Looked up from germline, CDR1 is SGHNT and CDR2 is YYREEE (reference sequence). The CDR3 has 15 residues. The germline V and J ends were trimmed by 0 bases and 0 bases, with 10 bases remaining between them. In DNA, the CDR3 is TGTGCCAGCAGCTTGGGACGGGGAAACTCCTACGAGCAGTACTTC. It encodes CASSLGRGNSYEQYF.

The genes are TRBV19 and TRBJ1-1; D possibly corresponds to TRBD1 (6 bases). Germline values: CDR1 LNHDA, CDR2 SQIVND (reference sequence). Trimming took off 5 bases at V and 7 bases at J, with 14 bases between the two ends. The CDR3 runs to 13 residues. CDR3 in amino acids: CASSPRTGIEAFF. The CDR3 DNA reads as TGTGCCAGTAGTCCGAGAACAGGGATTGAAGCTTTCTTT.

DNA for the CDR3: TGCGCCAGCAGCTCGGAAGGGGGCCCCTACAATGAGCAGTTCTTC. Translated: CASSSEGGPYNEQFF. V is TRBV5-1 and J is TRBJ2-1; 7 nucleotides line up with TRBD1. CDR3 length equals 15 residues. Looked up from germline, CDR1 is SGHRS and CDR2 is YFSETQ. The junction had 5 bases not matched to a gene; V was cut back by 3 bases and J by 2 bases.

The chain carries TRBV14 and TRBJ2-2; the D is unclear. The V end lost 7 bases, the J end lost 8 bases, and 14 bases lay between the germline ends. The germline V gene has CDR1 SGHDN and CDR2 FVKESK. The CDR3 spans 13 residues. The CDR3 protein is CASTPDLRGELFF. The CDR3 DNA is TGTGCCAGCACACCCGACCTAAGAGGGGAGCTGTTTTTT.

The chain links TRBV29-1 to TRBJ2-1; D is possibly TRBD2 (7 bases). From germline, CDR1 is SQVTM and CDR2 ANQGSEA. Deletions cut 7 bases from V and 2 bases from J, with 12 bases between. CDR3 length equals 13 residues. DNA for the CDR3: TGCAGCGGGGGGGGCACAACCTACAATGAGCAGTTCTTC. It encodes CSGGGTTYNEQFF.

J is TRBJ1-3 and V is TRBV5-6; a possible D gene is TRBD1 (5 bases). From germline, CDR1 is SGHDT and CDR2 YYEEEE. The CDR3 loop spans 16 amino acids. Trimming took off 0 bases at V and 3 bases at J, with 13 bases between the two ends. CDR3 sequence: CASSLAAGIIGNTIYF. In nucleotides, the CDR3 is TGTGCCAGCAGCTTGGCGGCAGGGATTATTGGAAACACCATATATTTT.

This chain joins TRBV5-1 and TRBJ2-3; 9 positions agree with TRBD2. This CDR3 has 18 residues. Germline V gene sequence: CDR1 SGHRS, CDR2 YFSETQ. Trimming removed 4 bases from V and 3 bases from J; junction bases left unmatched: 15. The CDR3 loop is CASSALPSGGGATDTQYF. Here the CDR3 DNA reads TGCGCCAGCAGCGCCCTACCGTCTGGCGGGGGGGCAACAGATACGCAGTATTTT.

The chain carries TRBV7-9 and TRBJ2-1; possible D gene TRBD1, 6 bases. V dropped 0 bases and J dropped 3 bases, with 15 bases sitting between them. This CDR3 spans 17 amino acids. The V gene's germline CDR1 is SEHNR and CDR2 FQNEAQ (reference sequence). Here the CDR3 DNA reads TGTGCCAGCAGCTTAGCGCCCCAGGGGCTGGTCTACAATGAGCAGTTCTTC. It is translated as CASSLAPQGLVYNEQFF. The entire variable domain, with the rest obtained from reference TRBV7-9 and TRBJ2-1, is as follows: DTGVSQNPRHKITKRGQNVTFRCDPISEHNRLYWYRQTLGQGPEFLTYFQNEAQLEKSRLLSDRFSAERPKGSFSTLEIQRTEQGDSAMYLCASSLAPQGLVYNEQFFGPGTRLTVL.

This chain links TRBV4-1 with TRBJ1-2, with D perhaps TRBD1 (6 bases). V lost 1 base to trimming and J lost 1 base, with 10 bases between them. Germline CDR1 and CDR2: MGHRA and YSYEKL. This CDR3 is built from 15 residues. CDR3 in amino acids: CASSQGDTINYGYTF. CDR3 sequence (DNA): TGCGCCAGCAGCCAAGGGGACACGATTAACTATGGCTACACCTTC.

The V gene is TRBV30, the J gene TRBJ1-2; no firm D call. In germline, CDR1 is GTSNPN, CDR2 SVGIG (reference sequence). The CDR3 has 13 amino acids. V was trimmed by 8 bases and J by 3 bases, leaving 16 bases between them. The CDR3 DNA reads as TGTGCCCGGAATTTGGGCTTCGACTATGGCTACACCTTC. It encodes CARNLGFDYGYTF. Full variable domain (remainder filled in from reference TRBV30 and TRBJ1-2): SQTIHQWPATLVQPVGSPLSLECTVEGTSNPNLYWYRQAAGRGLQLLFYSVGIGQISSEVPQNLSASRPQDRQFILSSKKLLLSDSGFYLCARNLGFDYGYTFGSGTRLTVV.

The gene calls are TRBV4-1 and TRBJ1-2; a weak D match, TRBD1 (6 bases). The CDR3 loop spans 14 amino acids. From germline, CDR1 is MGHRA and CDR2 YSYEKL. Trimming pared 2 bases from V and 4 bases from J, leaving 11 bases between. The CDR3 here is CASSQSQGLYGYTF. CDR3 DNA sequence: TGCGCCAGCAGCCAATCACAGGGCCTCTATGGCTACACCTTC.

The chain is built from TRBV28 and TRBJ1-1, with unresolved D. The CDR3 loop spans 14 amino acids. Between the trimmed V and J ends, which lost 5 bases and 5 bases, there was a span of 15 bases. CDR1 and CDR2 (germline): MDHEN, SYDVKM. The CDR3 DNA reads TGTGCCAGCAGTGCAGGAATTTCGTGGACTGAAGCTTTCTTT. Translating it yields CASSAGISWTEAFF.

This clone has only a few counts. The chain has TRBV29-1 and TRBJ1-1; unclear D gene. V was trimmed by 3 bases and J by 5 bases, leaving 10 bases between them. This CDR3 has 12 amino acids. The germline CDR1 and CDR2 sequences are SQVTM and ANQGSEA. The CDR3 nucleotides read TGCAGCGTTGATGAGGTAGGAACTGAAGCTTTCTTT. This gives the protein CSVDEVGTEAFF.

The chain has TRBV7-9 and TRBJ1-1; D uncertain. Per germline, CDR1 SEHNR and CDR2 FQNEAQ (reference sequence). Between the trimmed V and J ends, which lost 1 base and 1 base, there was a span of 10 bases. The CDR3 contains 15 residues. The CDR3 bases are TGTGCCAGCAGCTTAGAAGGTCACCAGAACACTGAAGCTTTCTTT. It is translated as CASSLEGHQNTEAFF. Combining the CDR3 with reference TRBV7-9 and TRBJ1-1 gives the whole variable domain DTGVSQNPRHKITKRGQNVTFRCDPISEHNRLYWYRQTLGQGPEFLTYFQNEAQLEKSRLLSDRFSAERPKGSFSTLEIQRTEQGDSAMYLCASSLEGHQNTEAFFGQGTRLTVV.

The rearrangement uses TRBV6-2 or TRBV6-3 and TRBJ2-3; 9 bases align to TRBD2. Trimming at V came to 4 bases and at J to 0 bases, leaving 8 bases not matched to a gene. Germline V gene sequence: CDR1 MNHEY, CDR2 SVGEGT. The CDR3 sequence is 17 residues long. The CDR3 here is CASSWGQRGASTDTQYF. The CDR3 DNA is TGTGCCAGCAGTTGGGGACAGCGGGGGGCTAGCACAGATACGCAGTATTTT.

Remarks on this clone: Compared with germline, one end of the junction differs, possibly owing to a read error. V gene TRBV6-5 combines with J gene TRBJ1-1, with 8 bases identical to TRBD1. The length of the CDR3 is 15 residues. Germline V CDR1 and CDR2: MNHEY, SVGAGI. Written as DNA, the CDR3 is TGTGCCAGCAACCTCCTCAACAGGGGGGGCACTGAAGTTTTCTTT. Its protein is CASNLLNRGGTEVFF.

The CDR3 sequence: CASSQAQGVAGSETQYF. In DNA form, the CDR3 reads TGCGCCAGCAGCCAAGCCCAGGGGGTAGCGGGGAGCGAGACCCAGTACTTC. This chain connects TRBV4-1 to TRBJ2-5, with D tentatively TRBD2 (8 bases). Germline CDR1 and CDR2: MGHRA and YSYEKL. With 1 base removed from V and 5 bases from J, the gap between germline ends came to 20 bases. This CDR3 is built from 17 residues.

The rearrangement uses TRBV10-3 and TRBJ2-3; D possibly corresponds to TRBD2 (6 bases). The CDR3 extends over 16 amino acids. Germline V gene lookup returns CDR1 ENHRY and CDR2 SYGVKD. Deletions cut 6 bases from V and 3 bases from J, with 19 bases between. The CDR3 is CAISLKWEVGTDTQYF. CDR3 bases: TGTGCCATCAGCCTGAAGTGGGAGGTGGGGACAGATACGCAGTATTTT.

J is TRBJ2-5 and V is TRBV12-3 or TRBV12-4; D gene unclear. The CDR3 consists of 11 residues. Trimming left V 5 bases short and J 2 bases short, with 3 bases between. The CDR3 nucleotides read TGTGCCAGCAGTGGACAAGAGACCCAGTACTTC. Translated: CASSGQETQYF.

This chain uses TRBV6-1 with TRBJ2-2; D remains unclear. The CDR3 sequence is 15 residues long. The germline V gene has CDR1 MNHNS and CDR2 SASEGT. The ends were cut back, 2 bases at V and 4 bases at J, with 11 bases in the middle. The CDR3 DNA follows: TGTGCCAGCAGTGAAAGTGGTCTACTCACCGGGGAGCTGTTTTTT. Protein sequence: CASSESGLLTGELFF.

The chain combines TRBV3-1 (or the pseudogene TRBV3-2) with TRBJ2-3; D not resolved. Germline CDR1 LGHDT, CDR2 YNNKEL (reference sequence). Trimming took 1 base from V and 6 from J, leaving 11 bases between them. The CDR3 has 14 amino acids. The CDR3 bases are TGTGCCAGCAGCCAAGGGCGTATCGCGGATACGCAGTATTTT. Its translation is CASSQGRIADTQYF.

This chain connects TRBV5-1 to TRBJ1-6; D uncertain. Germline V gene sequence: CDR1 SGHRS, CDR2 YFSETQ. Trimming pared 4 bases from V and 7 bases from J, leaving 12 bases between. This CDR3 is 14 amino acids long. The CDR3 here is CASSDPGTNSPLHF. As DNA, the CDR3 is TGCGCCAGCAGCGATCCGGGAACCAATTCACCCCTCCACTTT.

This chain connects TRBV6-4 to TRBJ2-1; the match to TRBD2 covers 12 bases. Losses at the gene ends were 5 bases for V and 7 bases for J; bases not matched to a gene: 3. Germline values: CDR1 MRHNA, CDR2 SNTAGT. The CDR3 has 14 residues. This chain's CDR3 is CASSRLAGVNEQFF. The CDR3 nucleotides are TGTGCCAGCAGTAGACTAGCGGGGGTTAATGAGCAGTTCTTC.

V is TRBV9 and J is TRBJ2-7; 10 bases are a match to TRBD1. V lost 0 bases, J lost 6 bases, and 6 bases stayed unmatched. The CDR3 runs to 15 residues. Per germline, CDR1 SGDLS and CDR2 YYNGEE. This CDR3 is CASSVAGQGGGEQYF. The CDR3, as DNA: TGTGCCAGCAGCGTAGCCGGACAGGGGGGAGGCGAGCAGTACTTC.

The V gene is TRBV12-3 or TRBV12-4, the J gene TRBJ2-3; TRBD2 might be the D (5 bases). This CDR3 comprises 10 residues. V was trimmed by 10 bases and J by 4 bases, leaving 6 bases between them. The CDR3 DNA follows: TGTGCCACGGAGGCAGATACGCAGTATTTT. This gives the protein CATEADTQYF.

The rearrangement joins TRBV5-1 to TRBJ2-5; 7 bases map to TRBD1. Germline CDR1 and CDR2: SGHRS and YFSETQ. Losses at the gene ends were 2 bases for V and 2 bases for J; bases not matched to a gene: 6. The CDR3 covers 15 residues. Written as DNA, the CDR3 is TGCGCCAGCAGCTTTCTCACAGGGGATCAAGAGACCCAGTACTTC. This sequence encodes CASSFLTGDQETQYF.

This rearrangement joins TRBV27 to TRBJ2-1; D gene unclear. Trimming took off 3 bases at V and 6 bases at J, with 9 bases between the two ends. The CDR3 spans 13 residues. Germline values: CDR1 MNHEY, CDR2 SMNVEV (reference sequence). The CDR3 DNA reads TGTGCCAGCAGTTTGAGTGGGCGCAATGAGCAGTTCTTC. Amino acids: CASSLSGRNEQFF.

The genes are TRBV28 and TRBJ1-1; TRBD1 aligns across 9 bases. J gave up 3 bases and V 5 bases, and 10 bases lay outside the gene matches. Germline V gives CDR1 MDHEN, CDR2 SYDVKM. CDR3 length equals 16 residues. The CDR3 DNA is TGTGCCAGCAGTGGAGACAGGGGGAGCCGAGACACTGAAGCTTTCTTT. This gives the protein CASSGDRGSRDTEAFF.